This T cell receptor beta chain is from a study of T cell changes during pregnancy in multiple sclerosis. The J segment lost 12 bases and the V segment lost 2 bases, leaving 11 bases of the junction unmatched. Germline-derived CDR1 and CDR2 are MNHNY and SVGAGI (reference sequence). The CDR3 covers 16 residues. Assay used: immunoSEQ multiplex PCR; TCRdb lists only in-frame clones, some missing. The sample has fewer than 85,000 clones, 94% seen once. V and J are TRBV6-6 and TRBJ2-1, with 12 positions matching TRBD1. The TCR was taken from a female donor with multiple sclerosis, enrolled in a pregnancy study. The specimen comprised peripheral blood, sampled in the third trimester of pregnancy. The CDR3 is CASSYRTGQGALGQFF. In DNA, the CDR3 is TGTGCCAGCAGTTACAGGACGGGACAGGGGGCTTTAGGGCAGTTCTTC.